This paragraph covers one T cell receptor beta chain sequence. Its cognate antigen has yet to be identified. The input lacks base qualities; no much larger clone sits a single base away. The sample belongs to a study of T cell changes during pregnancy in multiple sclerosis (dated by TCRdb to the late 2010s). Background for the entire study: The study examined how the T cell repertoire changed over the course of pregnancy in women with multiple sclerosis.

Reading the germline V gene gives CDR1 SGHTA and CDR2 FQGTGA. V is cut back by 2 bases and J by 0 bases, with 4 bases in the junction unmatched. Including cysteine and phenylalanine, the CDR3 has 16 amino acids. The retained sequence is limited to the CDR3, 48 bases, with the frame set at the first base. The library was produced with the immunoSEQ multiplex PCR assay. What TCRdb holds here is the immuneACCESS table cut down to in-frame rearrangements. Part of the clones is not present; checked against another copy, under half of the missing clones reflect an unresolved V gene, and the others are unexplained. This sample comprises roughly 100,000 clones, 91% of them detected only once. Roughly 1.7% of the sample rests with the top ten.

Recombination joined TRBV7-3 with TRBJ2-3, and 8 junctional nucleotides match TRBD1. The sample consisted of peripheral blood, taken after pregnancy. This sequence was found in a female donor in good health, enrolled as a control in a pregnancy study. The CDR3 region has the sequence CASSLQGALSTDTQYF. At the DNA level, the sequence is TGTGCCAGCAGCTTACAGGGGGCCCTAAGCACAGATACGCAGTATTTT.